This entry features one TCR beta chain sequence. This specimen belongs to a study of blood T cell repertoires in COVID-19. In the study overall: Acute and convalescent COVID-19 samples came from the United States, Italy and Spain. From T cells, B-cell-depleted T cells, or PBMCs came the material, which was cDNA or gDNA.

This CDR3 has 14 residues. V was clipped by 7 bases and J by 6 bases, with 17 bases between them. Germline values: CDR1 SGDLS, CDR2 YYNGEE. Original processing notes: Cell counts per sample came from amplifying reference gene primers. Profiling relied on immunoSEQ multiplex PCR, and the TCRdb table lists in-frame clones only, not all of them. Clone size and the V and J calls come from that table; the DNA yielded D and trimming. The table includes some 90,000 clones, approximately 89% detected once. Specimen: peripheral blood. V and J are TRBV9 and TRBJ1-3; D gene unclear. The receptor comes from a man between 50 and 59 years old with acute or convalescent COVID-19. This CDR3 is CASGSEVRENTIYF. For the CDR3, the DNA is TGTGCCAGCGGGTCCGAAGTTCGGGAAAACACCATATATTTT.